The 31 T cell receptor beta chains in this list originate from one sample, sequenced in a study of blood T cell repertoires in COVID-19. The method was immunoSEQ multiplex PCR; TCRdb's version includes in-frame clones alone and lacks a portion of them. The repertoire includes about 46,000 clones, about four fifths of them detected once, and less than 7% sits in the top ten. The sequenced sample was peripheral blood. These receptors were taken from an elderly woman with acute or convalescent COVID-19.

The chain carries TRBV18 and TRBJ2-3; 12 nucleotides align to TRBD2. Germline V gene sequence: CDR1 KGHSH, CDR2 LQKENI. V was clipped by 6 bases and J by 2 bases; unmatched bases: 6. The CDR3 is 16 residues long. This CDR3 is CASSLWTSGITDTQYF. In nucleotides, the CDR3 is TGTGCCAGCTCGCTCTGGACTAGCGGGATCACAGATACGCAGTATTTT.

The gene calls are TRBV30 and TRBJ1-4; tentative D call: TRBD1 (5 bases). From germline, CDR1 is GTSNPN and CDR2 SVGIG (reference sequence). Trimming removed 2 bases at V and 4 bases at J, with 14 bases between. This CDR3 spans 15 amino acids. CDR3 residues: CAWSSQGAINEKLFF. The CDR3 bases are TGTGCCTGGAGTAGCCAGGGCGCAATTAATGAAAAACTGTTTTTT. The entire variable domain, with the rest obtained from reference TRBV30 and TRBJ1-4, is as follows: SQTIHQWPATLVQPVGSPLSLECTVEGTSNPNLYWYRQAAGRGLQLLFYSVGIGQISSEVPQNLSASRPQDRQFILSSKKLLLSDSGFYLCAWSSQGAINEKLFFGSGTQLSVL.

V is TRBV6-5 and J is TRBJ1-1; TRBD1 agrees at 8 bases. The CDR3 runs 14 residues. V shed 4 bases and J 3 bases; nucleotides not matched to a gene: 4. Germline CDR1 MNHEY, CDR2 SVGAGI. The CDR3 bases are TGTGCCAGCAGTTCGGACAGGGCGGACACTGAAGCTTTCTTT. Amino acid sequence: CASSSDRADTEAFF.

The chain links TRBV6-5 to TRBJ1-2; 9 bases align to TRBD1. The CDR3 runs 16 residues. Germline CDR1 is MNHEY and CDR2 is SVGAGI. J gave up 1 base and V 2 bases, and 5 bases lay outside the gene matches. Here the CDR3 DNA reads TGTGCCAGCAGTTACCTCGGACAGGGGATTAACTATGGCTACACCTTC. Translating it yields CASSYLGQGINYGYTF.

The chain combines TRBV6-5 with TRBJ2-3; 9 nucleotides agree with TRBD1. After removal of 6 bases from V and 3 bases from J, the junction contained 7 bases not matched to a gene. Germline loops: CDR1 MNHEY, CDR2 SVGAGI. The CDR3 spans 15 residues. Here the CDR3 DNA reads TGTGCCAGCAGCCGCCCCGGGACAGGGACAGATACGCAGTATTTT. Its translation is CASSRPGTGTDTQYF.

The chain has TRBV6-1 and TRBJ1-1; D may be TRBD1 (5 bases). Germline lookup yields CDR1 MNHNS and CDR2 SASEGT. V was pared by 0 bases and J by 8 bases, with 28 bases between. The length of the CDR3 is 19 residues. CDR3 residues: CASSEALGGGTLAGEEAFF. As DNA, the CDR3 is TGTGCCAGCAGTGAAGCGCTGGGGGGTGGCACTCTGGCAGGCGAAGAAGCTTTCTTT.

The DNA of the CDR3 is TGCGCCAGCAGCTCCGTGGGGAGGAGAGAAAAACTGTTTTTT. This encodes CASSSVGRREKLFF. This rearrangement joins TRBV5-1 to TRBJ1-4, with D unresolved. Deletions cut 3 bases from V and 8 bases from J, with 14 bases between. Looked up from germline, CDR1 is SGHRS and CDR2 is YFSETQ. The CDR3 sequence is 14 residues long.

Here the CDR3 reads CASSHAANDRHYGYTF. The CDR3 bases are TGTGCCAGCAGCCACGCGGCGAACGACAGGCACTATGGCTACACCTTC. This chain joins TRBV7-6 and TRBJ1-2; TRBD1 is a possible D gene (6 bases). The ends were cut back, 5 bases at V and 3 bases at J, with 19 bases in the middle. This CDR3 spans 16 amino acids. CDR1 and CDR2 (germline): SGHVS, FNYEAQ.

The chain joins TRBV25-1 to TRBJ1-4; D ambiguous. The CDR3 extends over 14 amino acids. Germline CDR1 is MGHDK and CDR2 is SYGVNS. V lost 3 bases to trimming and J lost 4 bases, with 9 bases between them. Written as DNA, the CDR3 is TGTGCCAGCAGTGACTGGGGAGATAATGAAAAACTGTTTTTT. It encodes CASSDWGDNEKLFF.

This clone appeared a single time. The J gene is TRBJ1-1, the V gene TRBV19; possibly TRBD1 for D (5 bases). This CDR3 contains 12 residues. Between the trimmed V and J ends, which lost 0 bases and 7 bases, there was a span of 6 bases. In germline, CDR1 is LNHDA, CDR2 SQIVND (reference sequence). As DNA, the CDR3 is TGTGCCAGTAGTATAGACCAGGGTGAAGCTTTCTTT. This gives the protein CASSIDQGEAFF. The variable domain in full, with the rest retrieved from reference TRBV19 and TRBJ1-1, is DGGITQSPKYLFRKEGQNVTLSCEQNLNHDAMYWYRQDPGQGLRLIYYSQIVNDFQKGDIAEGYSVSREKKESFPLTVTSAQKNPTAFYLCASSIDQGEAFFGQGTRLTVV.

This sequence joins TRBV5-4 and TRBJ2-7; D not resolved. The CDR3 is made up of 16 amino acids. Germline V gives CDR1 SGHNT, CDR2 YYREEE (reference sequence). Deletions cut 0 bases from V and 2 bases from J, with 15 bases between. The chain's CDR3 is CASSLVAGRRTYEQYF. DNA for the CDR3: TGTGCCAGCAGCTTGGTGGCAGGCCGAAGGACCTACGAGCAGTACTTC.

This chain's CDR3 is CASSATATNEKLFF. The CDR3 region has the DNA TGCGCCAGCAGTGCGACAGCAACTAATGAAAAACTGTTTTTT. The rearrangement joins TRBV10-2 to TRBJ1-4; TRBD1 is a possible D gene (5 bases). The CDR3 spans 14 residues. The germline V gene encodes CDR1 WSHSY and CDR2 SAAADI. V gave up 4 bases and J gave up 0 bases, with 6 bases separating them.

The chain couples TRBV7-2 to TRBJ1-2; TRBD1 matches 7 bases. Germline V gives CDR1 SGHTA, CDR2 FQGNSA. This CDR3 region has 17 residues. With 2 bases clipped from V and 6 bases from J, the junction kept 15 bases outside the gene matches. CDR3 sequence: CASSLFSGGTQYHGYTF. Written as DNA, the CDR3 is TGTGCCAGCAGCTTATTTTCAGGGGGGACCCAGTACCATGGCTACACCTTC.

V usage is TRBV19 and J usage is TRBJ2-7, with 8 bases matching TRBD1. V gave up 5 bases and J gave up 3 bases; unmatched junction bases: 3. CDR3 size: 13 residues. Per the germline V gene, CDR1 is LNHDA and CDR2 is SQIVND (reference sequence). CDR3 sequence: CASSLGTGYEQYF. The CDR3 DNA follows: TGTGCCAGTAGTCTCGGGACAGGCTACGAGCAGTACTTC. The entire variable domain, with the rest obtained from reference TRBV19 and TRBJ2-7, is as follows: DGGITQSPKYLFRKEGQNVTLSCEQNLNHDAMYWYRQDPGQGLRLIYYSQIVNDFQKGDIAEGYSVSREKKESFPLTVTSAQKNPTAFYLCASSLGTGYEQYFGPGTRLTVT.

The rearrangement joins TRBV13 to TRBJ1-2; 11 nucleotides line up with TRBD1. Germline V gene data show CDR1 as PRHDT and CDR2 as FYEKMQ (reference sequence). The CDR3 has 16 residues. V lost 3 bases and J lost 7; bases outside the gene matches: 10. CDR3 bases: TGTGCCAGCAGCTTTGGGGGGACAGGGGGTTTCGGTGGCTACACCTTC. This codes for CASSFGGTGGFGGYTF.

This clone showed up just a few times. The chain recombines TRBV10-3 with TRBJ2-5; 10 bases are a match to TRBD2. The germline gives CDR1 ENHRY, CDR2 SYGVKD. The CDR3 runs to 16 residues. V lost 4 bases, J lost 3 bases, and 8 bases stayed unmatched. This chain's CDR3 is CAISGSSGGPEETQYF. The CDR3 DNA reads TGTGCCATCAGTGGGTCTAGCGGGGGACCGGAAGAGACCCAGTACTTC.

The chain is built from TRBV19 and TRBJ2-1, with D unclear. This CDR3 has 14 amino acids. Germline CDR1 LNHDA, CDR2 SQIVND (reference sequence). V gave up 1 base and J gave up 10 bases, with 14 bases separating them. CDR3 sequence (DNA): TGTGCCAGTAGTATAGGAGCAATCCCGAAGGAGCAGTTCTTC. This gives the protein CASSIGAIPKEQFF.

CDR3: CASNQGLGLYNEQFF. CDR3 in DNA: TGTGCCAGCAACCAGGGATTAGGGCTTTACAATGAGCAGTTCTTC. The V call is TRBV2, the J call TRBJ2-1; a possible D gene is TRBD1 (5 bases). Looked up from germline, CDR1 is SNHLY and CDR2 is FYNNEI. V was shortened by 7 bases and J by 4 bases, with 17 bases between the two germline ends. The CDR3 consists of 15 residues.

The chain couples TRBV11-2 to TRBJ2-7; D call uncertain. In germline, CDR1 is SGHAT, CDR2 FQNNGV. The CDR3 extends over 14 amino acids. V was pared by 5 bases and J by 2 bases, with 13 bases between. For the CDR3, the DNA is TGTGCCAGCAGCCCAGAACCCACAACCTACGAGCAGTACTTC. Translated: CASSPEPTTYEQYF.

This clone was detected only once. The gene calls are TRBV12-5 and TRBJ1-1; unclear D gene. CDR1 is LGHNT, CDR2 FRNRAP, per germline. The CDR3 runs 15 residues. The V end lost 2 bases, the J end lost 7 bases, and 17 bases lay between the germline ends. The CDR3 here is CASGLPLAAPLEAFF. The CDR3 DNA follows: TGTGCTAGTGGTTTGCCCCTGGCAGCGCCCCTTGAAGCTTTCTTT.

A single count supports this clone. The chain couples TRBV29-1 to TRBJ1-1; 10 nucleotides align to TRBD1. Losses at the gene ends were 6 bases for V and 5 bases for J; bases not matched to a gene: 9. There are 14 residues in the CDR3. Germline V lookup: CDR1 SQVTM, CDR2 ANQGSEA. CDR3 in DNA: TGCAGCGTCCAACGGGACAGGGGATGGACTGAAGCTTTCTTT. Translation gives CSVQRDRGWTEAFF.

The rearrangement uses TRBV7-9 and TRBJ2-7; TRBD1 matches at 12 bases. After removal of 6 bases from V and 7 bases from J, the junction contained 13 bases not matched to a gene. Per germline, CDR1 SEHNR and CDR2 FQNEAQ (reference sequence). The CDR3 runs to 16 residues. CDR3 DNA sequence: TGTGCCAGCAGGCCCAACCTCGGGACAGGGGGCGGTGAGCAGTACTTC. Its translation: CASRPNLGTGGGEQYF.

The V call is TRBV6-4, the J call TRBJ1-1; perhaps TRBD1 as D (6 bases). The CDR3 has 16 amino acids. Germline CDR1 MRHNA, CDR2 SNTAGT. Trimming shortened V by 4 bases and J by 1 base, and 16 bases separated the two germline ends. CDR3 protein: CASSVRDTLRNTEAFF. CDR3 DNA sequence: TGTGCCAGCAGTGTTCGGGACACCCTACGGAACACTGAAGCTTTCTTT.

The chain is built from TRBV7-8 and TRBJ1-2; possible D gene TRBD1, 5 bases. Per germline, CDR1 SGHVS and CDR2 FQNEAQ. Between the trimmed V and J ends, which lost 5 bases and 2 bases, there was a span of 9 bases. CDR3 size: 13 residues. The CDR3 sequence is CASSPRENYGYTF. The CDR3 region has the DNA TGTGCCAGCAGCCCCAGGGAAAACTATGGCTACACCTTC.

The V and J genes are TRBV30 and TRBJ1-6; 7 bases line up with TRBD1. Trimming took 1 base from V and 6 from J; bases not matched to a gene: 3. Germline V gene data show CDR1 as GTSNPN and CDR2 as SVGIG (reference sequence). This CDR3 spans 14 amino acids. The CDR3 DNA reads as TGTGCCTGGAGTGGAGGGGACAGTAATTCACCCCTCCACTTT. It translates to CAWSGGDSNSPLHF.

The chain recombines TRBV7-3 with TRBJ2-6; 10 bases match TRBD1. The CDR3 covers 19 residues. Trimming cost V 5 bases and J 3 bases; bases outside gene matches: 13. Germline V gene lookup returns CDR1 SGHTA and CDR2 FQGTGA. Written as DNA, the CDR3 is TGTGCCAGCAGCCCCCAGTCCGGGACAGGGGTAAATGGGGCCAACGTCCTGACTTTC. Amino acid sequence: CASSPQSGTGVNGANVLTF.

The chain employs TRBV29-1 and TRBJ1-1; no definite D call. Per germline, CDR1 SQVTM and CDR2 ANQGSEA. The CDR3 sequence is 11 residues long. V was pared by 4 bases and J by 5 bases, with 8 bases between. The CDR3 region is CSVVGETEAFF. DNA of the CDR3: TGCAGCGTTGTCGGTGAGACTGAAGCTTTCTTT.

The chain couples TRBV4-2 to TRBJ2-3; weak D call: TRBD2 (6 bases). Trimming took off 4 bases at V and 5 bases at J, with 22 bases between the two ends. Germline assignment: CDR1 LGHNA and CDR2 YNFKEQ. This CDR3 is 17 amino acids long. The CDR3, as DNA: TGTGCCAGCAGCCCCAGGCAGGGCGGGAATGGGGAAGATACGCAGTATTTT. It codes for CASSPRQGGNGEDTQYF.

The V call is TRBV19, the J call TRBJ1-4; 7 bases align to TRBD1. Germline V CDR1 and CDR2: LNHDA, SQIVND (reference sequence). The ends lost 6 bases at V and 0 bases at J; junction bases unmatched: 10. The CDR3 has 17 amino acids. The CDR3 bases are TGTGCCAGTAGCACAAGACAGGGAGGAGCAACTAATGAAAAACTGTTTTTT. This gives the protein CASSTRQGGATNEKLFF.

This clone was seen more than once but under ten times. The chain combines TRBV2 with TRBJ1-1; D not resolved. The CDR3 totals 14 residues. Trimming stripped 9 bases from V and 2 bases from J, with 16 bases between. Germline values: CDR1 SNHLY, CDR2 FYNNEI. CDR3 amino acids: CASMLGRSNTEAFF. The CDR3 DNA reads as TGTGCCAGTATGCTGGGGAGGAGCAACACTGAAGCTTTCTTT.

This chain links TRBV5-1 with TRBJ2-7; 12 nucleotides align to TRBD1. Germline V lookup: CDR1 SGHRS, CDR2 YFSETQ. The CDR3 has 18 amino acids. V gave up 1 base and J gave up 0 bases; unmatched junction bases: 8. The CDR3 sequence is CASSLKWDRGRRSYEQYF. CDR3 in DNA: TGCGCCAGCAGCTTGAAGTGGGACAGGGGGCGGCGCTCCTACGAGCAGTACTTC. The whole variable domain, remainder taken from reference TRBV5-1 and TRBJ2-7, is KAGVTQTPRYLIKTRGQQVTLSCSPISGHRSVSWYQQTPGQGLQFLFEYFSETQRNKGNFPGRFSGRQFSNSRSEMNVSTLELGDSALYLCASSLKWDRGRRSYEQYFGPGTRLTVT.